This TCR beta chain is from a study of response to subunit inactivated influenza vaccine. General study results and limits: T cells newly recruited by each seasonal influenza vaccination are few, the authors suggested.

TCRdb independently ran MiXCR on the RT-PCR reads; one entry per CDR3 protein. The table has more than 400,000 distinct CDR3 sequences, 6.5% to 8% seen once. This CDR3 is 16 amino acids long. CDR1 and CDR2 from the germline V gene are SGHRS and YFSETQ. As to this clonotype: Its target is unknown. The germline gene is not matched at one end of the junction; a read error may be the cause.

Sequencing was performed on PBMCs from blood, taken around 25 months after vaccination. The clonotype was recovered from a man between 50 and 70 years old who received an inactivated influenza vaccine. The chain recombines TRBV5-1 with TRBJ1-2; TRBD1 matches at 7 bases. CDR3 sequence reads: CASSLATGVFGYGHTF. CDR3 nucleotides: TGCGCCAGCAGCTTGGCCACAGGGGTATTTGGCTATGGCCACACCTTC.